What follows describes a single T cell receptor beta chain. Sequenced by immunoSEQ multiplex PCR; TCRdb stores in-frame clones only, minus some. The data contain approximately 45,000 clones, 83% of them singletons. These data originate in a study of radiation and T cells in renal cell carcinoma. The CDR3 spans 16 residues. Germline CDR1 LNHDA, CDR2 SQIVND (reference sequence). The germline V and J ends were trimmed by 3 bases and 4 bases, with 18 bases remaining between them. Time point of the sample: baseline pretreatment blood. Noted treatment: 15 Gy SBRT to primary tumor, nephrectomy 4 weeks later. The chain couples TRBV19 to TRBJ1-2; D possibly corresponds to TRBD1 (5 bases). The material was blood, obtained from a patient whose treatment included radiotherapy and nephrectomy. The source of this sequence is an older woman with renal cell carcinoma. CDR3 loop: CASSIPGHQRGYGYTF. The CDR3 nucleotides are TGTGCCAGTAGTATCCCCGGGCATCAGAGGGGCTATGGCTACACCTTC.